This T cell receptor beta chain was profiled in a study of cytotoxic CD8 clonotypes in ibrutinib-treated CLL. As to this clone: Its antigen is undetermined.

Measured with immunoSEQ multiplex PCR; TCRdb has only the in-frame clones, and not every one. The sample includes 15,000 or so clones, around 81% of them seen just once. V lost 3 bases and J lost 2, with 7 bases in between. The CDR3 totals 14 residues. Per the germline V gene, CDR1 is SGHTA and CDR2 is FQGTGA. Study-wide results and limits: The clonality rise at ibrutinib response reflected private clonotype expansion.

This TCR was sampled from a human donor with chronic lymphocytic leukemia. The sequencing here drew on PBMCs, taken before ibrutinib treatment. The chain combines TRBV7-3 with TRBJ2-2; D is unresolved. The CDR3 DNA reads as TGTGCCAGCAGCTTCGACCGAAACACCGGGGAGCTGTTTTTT. Translating it yields CASSFDRNTGELFF.